The TCR beta chain described here comes from a study of blood T cell repertoires in COVID-19. Study details: The samples span acute and convalescent COVID-19 from the United States, Italy and Spain. PBMCs, B-cell-depleted T cells, or T cells provided the cDNA or gDNA that made up the material.

Original analysis: Using reference gene primer amplification, nucleated cell counts were estimated. Method: immunoSEQ multiplex PCR; TCRdb's copy keeps in-frame clones and lacks some. The V and J calls and clone size come from that table; D and trimming were worked out from the DNA. The sample records roughly 63,000 clones, 85% to 90% being singletons. This clone has just a few counts. CDR1 and CDR2 from the germline V gene are SGHDT and YYEEEE. The CDR3 is 17 residues long. V was trimmed by 0 bases and J by 8 bases, leaving 18 bases between them. The chain couples TRBV5-6 to TRBJ1-6, with D perhaps matching TRBD1 (6 bases). This TCR came from a man aged 60 to 69 with acute or convalescent COVID-19. The sample consisted of peripheral blood. The CDR3 DNA is TGTGCCAGCAGCTTGGAGCTTCTTCAGCCAGGGGATTCACCCCTCCACTTT. Translating it yields CASSLELLQPGDSPLHF.